Shown below are 8 T cell receptor beta chains from a single sample sequenced in a study of shared clonotypes between healthy human individuals. Clones were sequenced by immunoSEQ multiplex PCR, and TCRdb holds only the in-frame ones, with some missing. The sample comprises nearly 2 million clones, around 96% of which are singletons, and roughly 1.2% rests with the top ten. The naive CD8 population came from CD45RO-negative cells selected for CCR7, without terminally differentiated effector memory CD45RA+ cells. The sequenced sample consisted of naive CD8+ T cells sorted from blood. The receptor source for this set is a man between 18 and 29 years old in good health.

V usage is TRBV28 and J usage is TRBJ1-5, with 8 bases lining up with TRBD1. Trimming took 6 bases from V and 0 from J; bases not matched to a gene: 16. The germline V gene encodes CDR1 MDHEN and CDR2 SYDVKM. The CDR3 totals 19 residues. The CDR3 DNA follows: TGTGCCAGCAGCCAACTTGCGTCCGGGACAGGCTATAGCAATCAGCCCCAGCATTTT. It translates to CASSQLASGTGYSNQPQHF. The variable domain in full, completed from reference TRBV28 and TRBJ1-5, reads DVKVTQSSRYLVKRTGEKVFLECVQDMDHENMFWYRQDPGLGLRLIYFSYDVKMKEKGDIPEGYSVSREKKERFSLILESASTNQTSMYLCASSQLASGTGYSNQPQHFGDGTRLSIL.

The CDR3: CASSQVGGQVLDGSDTQYF. The CDR3 region has the DNA TGCGCCAGCAGCCAAGTCGGGGGGCAAGTCCTTGATGGCTCAGATACGCAGTATTTT. The V and J genes are TRBV4-1 and TRBJ2-3, with a possible D match to TRBD2 (7 bases). The CDR3 has 19 amino acids. CDR1 is MGHRA and CDR2 is YSYEKL in the germline V gene. Trimming removed 1 base from V and 4 bases from J, with 24 bases in between.

The chain has TRBV7-9 and TRBJ1-2, with D unclear. With 4 bases removed from V and 4 bases from J, the gap between germline ends came to 19 bases. The CDR3 spans 16 residues. Germline V gene sequence: CDR1 SEHNR, CDR2 FQNEAQ (reference sequence). The CDR3 here is CASSSEEDVQTYGYTF. CDR3 sequence (DNA): TGTGCCAGCAGCTCCGAGGAGGACGTTCAAACCTATGGCTACACCTTC.

The chain couples TRBV5-6 to TRBJ2-7, with D tentatively TRBD1 (6 bases). The CDR3 sequence is 14 residues long. Trimming took 2 bases from V and 3 from J, leaving 12 bases between them. Germline CDR1 SGHDT, CDR2 YYEEEE. The CDR3 bases are TGTGCCAGCAGCTTAACAGGGTCGCTCTACGAGCAGTACTTC. It encodes CASSLTGSLYEQYF.

This chain joins TRBV15 and TRBJ2-3; 11 bases are shared with TRBD2. The CDR3 spans 16 residues. Germline CDR1 is LNHNV and CDR2 is YYDKDF (reference sequence). V shed 0 bases and J 3 bases; nucleotides not matched to a gene: 2. Written as DNA, the CDR3 is TGTGCCACCAGCAGAGATCGACTAGCGGGGACAGATACGCAGTATTTT. Amino acids: CATSRDRLAGTDTQYF. Drawing the rest from reference TRBV15 and TRBJ2-3, the complete variable domain is DAMVIQNPRYQVTQFGKPVTLSCSQTLNHNVMYWYQQKSSQAPKLLFHYYDKDFNNEADTPDNFQSRRPNTSFCFLDIRSPGLGDTAMYLCATSRDRLAGTDTQYFGPGTRLTVL.

This chain links TRBV11-2 with TRBJ2-5, with TRBD2 as a possible D gene (5 bases). This CDR3 is built from 15 residues. Germline loops: CDR1 SGHAT, CDR2 FQNNGV. V was pared by 3 bases and J by 4 bases, with 15 bases between. The CDR3 sequence is CASSLWAGRGETQYF. The DNA for the CDR3 is TGTGCCAGCAGCTTGTGGGCAGGCCGGGGAGAGACCCAGTACTTC.

The chain has TRBV27 and TRBJ2-1; 10 bases align to TRBD2. This CDR3 spans 17 amino acids. The trim removed 5 bases at V and 7 bases at J, leaving 14 bases unmatched. Germline V CDR1 and CDR2: MNHEY, SMNVEV (reference sequence). Here the CDR3 DNA reads TGTGCCAGCAGTGCCCTGATGCCTAGCGGGAGTTCGAATGAGCAGTTCTTC. This codes for CASSALMPSGSSNEQFF.

This clone was observed once. The V and J genes are TRBV6-5 and TRBJ1-1; 7 bases align to TRBD1. Trimming removed 1 base from V and 4 bases from J; junction bases left unmatched: 3. Per germline, CDR1 MNHEY and CDR2 SVGAGI. This CDR3 has 14 amino acids. CDR3 in DNA: TGTGCCAGCAGTTACTTGGCAGGGGGCACTGAAGCTTTCTTT. This encodes CASSYLAGGTEAFF.